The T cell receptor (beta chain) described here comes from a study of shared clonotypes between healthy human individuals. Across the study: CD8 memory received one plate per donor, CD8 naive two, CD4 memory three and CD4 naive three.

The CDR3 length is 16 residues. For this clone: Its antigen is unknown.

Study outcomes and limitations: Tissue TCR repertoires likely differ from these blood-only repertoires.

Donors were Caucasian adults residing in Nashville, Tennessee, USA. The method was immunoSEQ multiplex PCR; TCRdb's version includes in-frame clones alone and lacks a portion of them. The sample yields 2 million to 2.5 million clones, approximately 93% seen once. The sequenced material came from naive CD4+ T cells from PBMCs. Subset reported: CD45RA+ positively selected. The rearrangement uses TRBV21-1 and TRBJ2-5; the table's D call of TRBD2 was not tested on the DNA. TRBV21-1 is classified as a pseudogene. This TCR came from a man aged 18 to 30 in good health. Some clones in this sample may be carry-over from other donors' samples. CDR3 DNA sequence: TGTGCCAGCCGGAACCCGGGGCTAGCGGTACAAGAGACCCAGTACTTC. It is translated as CASRNPGLAVQETQYF.